This TCR beta chain was identified in a study of early T cells in non-severe SARS-CoV-2 infection. Study-wide context: Unsorted whole-blood RNA was sequenced in bulk, leaving chains unpaired. Study observations and caveats: The matching step, a VDJdb search, favored anti-spike CD8 responses and missed private and CD4 specificities.

Individual cDNA molecules carried attached unique molecular identifiers. One entry per CDR3 protein, called by TCRdb with MiXCR from the 5' RACE reads. Here the sample spans around 77,000 distinct CDR3 sequences, about 5% being singletons. At least ten counts were recorded for this clonotype. Its specificity is unknown. Germline lookup yields CDR1 SGHTA and CDR2 FQGNSA. This CDR3 has 13 amino acids. V was shortened by 6 bases and J by 0 bases, with 9 bases between the two germline ends. The chain joins TRBV7-2 to TRBJ2-7, with unresolved D. The receptor was isolated from an adult who was a healthcare worker with PCR-confirmed SARS-CoV-2 infection or an uninfected control (not recorded which). The specimen comprised whole blood, sampled at baseline. The CDR3 here is CASRPTYSYEQYF. CDR3 DNA: TGTGCCAGCAGGCCTACTTACTCCTACGAGCAGTACTTC.